This is a list of T cell receptor beta chains from one sample in a study of blood T cell repertoires in COVID-19. The protocol was immunoSEQ multiplex PCR, while the TCRdb copy is restricted to in-frame clones and leaves out a portion. The repertoire has about 87,000 clones, 60% to 80% of them found once; the top ten carry approximately 4.6%. The sequenced sample consisted of peripheral blood. The source is a woman aged 45-65 years with acute or convalescent COVID-19. CDR3s include the opening cysteine and the closing phenylalanine or tryptophan. Each record gives: CDR3 protein, CDR3 DNA, J gene, D gene, V gene, clone size, CDR3 length. A D gene is named only where the DNA matches it firmly. Not every row has a clone size; where given, it reads once, few, many or a size class.

CDR3aa: CASTASPSGYNEQFF; CDR3nt: TGTGCCAGCACCGCAAGCCCCAGCGGGTACAATGAGCAGTTCTTC; j_gene: TRBJ2-1; d_gene: NA; v_gene: TRBV5-4; abundance: NA; len: 15
CDR3aa: CASSQSEVRRGLGTGELFF; CDR3nt: TGCGCCAGCAGTCAATCTGAAGTTCGGAGGGGGCTTGGGACCGGGGAGCTGTTTTTT; j_gene: TRBJ2-2; d_gene: NA; v_gene: TRBV23-1; abundance: NA; len: 19
CDR3aa: CASSPQGSSTDTQYF; CDR3nt: TGTGCCAGCTCACCCCAGGGCTCGAGCACAGATACGCAGTATTTT; j_gene: TRBJ2-3; d_gene: NA; v_gene: TRBV18; abundance: NA; len: 15
CDR3aa: CASSETGVNTEAFF; CDR3nt: TGTGCCAGCAGTGAGACAGGGGTAAATACTGAAGCTTTCTTT; j_gene: TRBJ1-1; d_gene: TRBD1; v_gene: TRBV2; abundance: NA; len: 14
CDR3aa: CASSERGLGGGYGYTF; CDR3nt: TGTGCCAGCAGTGAAAGAGGCTTGGGGGGGGGATATGGCTACACCTTC; j_gene: TRBJ1-2; d_gene: NA; v_gene: TRBV6-1; abundance: NA; len: 16
CDR3aa: CASSEGPRGSIYEQYF; CDR3nt: TGTGCCAGCAGTGAGGGACCCAGGGGGTCCATCTACGAGCAGTACTTC; j_gene: TRBJ2-7; d_gene: TRBD1; v_gene: TRBV6-1; abundance: once; len: 16
CDR3aa: CASSLGTGGWYTF; CDR3nt: TGTGCCAGCAGTTTAGGTACAGGGGGGTGGTACACCTTC; j_gene: TRBJ1-2; d_gene: TRBD1; v_gene: TRBV28; abundance: NA; len: 13
CDR3aa: CASSSTGRDQPQHF; CDR3nt: TGTGCCAGCAGTTCGACAGGGCGGGATCAGCCCCAGCATTTT; j_gene: TRBJ1-5; d_gene: TRBD1; v_gene: TRBV6-5; abundance: NA; len: 14
CDR3aa: CASSWDGQAFYGYTF; CDR3nt: TGTGCCAGCAGCTGGGACGGACAGGCGTTCTATGGCTACACCTTC; j_gene: TRBJ1-2; d_gene: TRBD1; v_gene: TRBV7-2; abundance: NA; len: 15
CDR3aa: CSARQGETQYF; CDR3nt: TGCAGTGCTAGACAGGGGGAGACCCAGTACTTC; j_gene: TRBJ2-5; d_gene: NA; v_gene: TRBV20-1; abundance: NA; len: 11
CDR3aa: CASTGTLANTGELFF; CDR3nt: TGTGCCAGCACCGGGACATTAGCGAACACCGGGGAGCTGTTTTTT; j_gene: TRBJ2-2; d_gene: NA; v_gene: TRBV9; abundance: NA; len: 15
CDR3aa: CASTSGDEQYF; CDR3nt: TGTGCCAGTACCTCAGGGGACGAGCAGTACTTC; j_gene: TRBJ2-7; d_gene: NA; v_gene: TRBV19; abundance: NA; len: 11